This T cell receptor beta chain derives from a study of T cell responses to AZD1222 COVID-19 vaccine. Study-wide findings and caveats: Repertoire samples came only from after the peak T cell response.

This clone has more than one count but fewer than ten. Its specificity is not known. Trimming cost V 2 bases and J 8 bases; bases outside gene matches: 12. This CDR3 region has 16 residues. CDR1 SGHTA and CDR2 FQGNSA come from the germline V gene. Here immunoSEQ multiplex PCR was the method, and the copy in TCRdb shows in-frame clones only, minus some. The data contain about 170,000 clones, about nine tenths of them singletons. This TCR was sampled from an adult in good health. The rearrangement links TRBV7-2 to TRBJ1-2, with 9 bases fitting TRBD1. Sample: peripheral blood, taken on day 0 of AZD1222 vaccination. The CDR3 coding sequence is TGTGCCAGCAGCTTAAACCGCCTACAGGGGGCTGAGGGCTACACCTTC. It encodes CASSLNRLQGAEGYTF.